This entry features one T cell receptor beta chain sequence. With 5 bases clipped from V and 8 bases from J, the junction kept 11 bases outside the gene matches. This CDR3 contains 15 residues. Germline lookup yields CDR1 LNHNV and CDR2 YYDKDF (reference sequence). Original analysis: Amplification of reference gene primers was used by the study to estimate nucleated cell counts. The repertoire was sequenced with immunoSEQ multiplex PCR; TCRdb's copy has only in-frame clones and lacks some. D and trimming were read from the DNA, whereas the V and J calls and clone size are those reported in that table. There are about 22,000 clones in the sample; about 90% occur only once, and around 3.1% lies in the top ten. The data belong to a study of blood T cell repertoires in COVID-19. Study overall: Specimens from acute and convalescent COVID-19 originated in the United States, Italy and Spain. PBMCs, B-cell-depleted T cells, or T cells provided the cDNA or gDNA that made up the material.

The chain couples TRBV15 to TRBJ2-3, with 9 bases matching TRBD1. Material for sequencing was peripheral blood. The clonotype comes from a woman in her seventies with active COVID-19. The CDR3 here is CATSDRDRVLGTQYF. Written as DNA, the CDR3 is TGTGCCACCAGCGACCGGGACAGGGTACTCGGTACGCAGTATTTT.